This T cell receptor (beta chain) was recovered during a study of identical twins. All donors were healthy, and all were Caucasian. TCRdb reprocessed the 5' RACE reads via MiXCR and lists one record per CDR3 protein. Of 500,000 to 550,000 distinct CDR3 sequences in the sample, around 20% are singletons; the top ten hold 0.4% to 0.6%. The CDR3 extends over 15 amino acids. Trimming left V 4 bases short and J 4 bases short, with 13 bases between. Germline V gene lookup returns CDR1 WNHNN and CDR2 SYGVQD (reference sequence). This sample also appeared in a second study, on yellow fever vaccine responses in identical twins.

The sequencing sample was made of CD4+ T cells sorted from blood. The clonotype comes from a woman aged 18-30 years in good health. V is TRBV10-1 and J is TRBJ2-2, with D hard to call. CDR3 nucleotide sequence: TGCGCCAGCAGTGGCTCCGGAGCCGGCACCGGGGAGCTGTTTTTT. It translates to CASSGSGAGTGELFF.